These T cell receptor beta chains were read from a single sample in a study of T cells in narcolepsy. TCRdb's table, derived via immunoSEQ multiplex PCR, lists solely in-frame clones and lacks some. The sample lists around 42,000 clones, about nine tenths occurring once. What was sequenced was CD45RA- memory CD4+ T cells from PBMCs. The receptors shown here come from a human donor with narcolepsy. Both conserved end residues are part of each CDR3. A D gene is named only where the DNA matches it firmly. For some rows the clone size is stated as once, few or many, or as a class when expanded; others skip it.

v_call	d_call	j_call	clone_size	cdr3_nt	cdr3_aa
TRBV14	.	TRBJ2-1	.	TGTGCCAGCAGCCAAGATCAAAGGACATTTGGTGAGCAGTTCTTC	CASSQDQRTFGEQFF
TRBV18	TRBD1	TRBJ1-1	.	TGTGCCAGCTCGCCCGGGACAGCGAACACTGAAGCTTTCTTT	CASSPGTANTEAFF
TRBV27	TRBD2	TRBJ2-3	.	TGTGCCAGCAGTTTGAGACTAGCGGGGGGTTGGGGAGATACGCAGTATTTT	CASSLRLAGGWGDTQYF
TRBV11-1	TRBD1	TRBJ1-4	.	TGTGCCAGCAGCTTAAGGACCGGGACAGTCCATGAAAAACTGTTTTTT	CASSLRTGTVHEKLFF
TRBV7-3	TRBD1	TRBJ2-3	.	TGTGCCAGCAGCGCCGATAGGACAGGAGCAGATACGCAGTATTTT	CASSADRTGADTQYF
TRBV7-6	.	TRBJ1-6	few	TGTGCCAGCAGCTTAGGTCTGGTTTCACCCCTCCACTTT	CASSLGLVSPLHF
TRBV4-3	.	TRBJ2-2	.	TGCGCCAGCAGCCAAGATCAAGGGGGAGACACCGGGGAGCTGTTTTTT	CASSQDQGGDTGELFF
TRBV7-2	TRBD1	TRBJ1-5	.	TGTGCCAGCAGCTCCCGTTTCGGACAGGGAGGGGAGCCCCAGCATTTT	CASSSRFGQGGEPQHF
TRBV19	.	TRBJ2-1	.	TGTGCCAGTAGTAACGCGGGAACCGACAATGAGCAGTTCTTC	CASSNAGTDNEQFF
TRBV5-1	.	TRBJ2-1	.	TGCGCCAGCACCCCGGAACTAGCATTGAATGAGCAGTTCTTC	CASTPELALNEQFF
TRBV7-7	.	TRBJ1-3	.	TGTGCCAGCAATACCCACGTGCCGAGGGCTTGTGGAAACACCATATATTTT	CASNTHVPRACGNTIYF
TRBV27	TRBD1	TRBJ2-7	.	TGTGCCAGCAGCCTAGTGGGGACAGTAATCTACGAGCAGTACTTC	CASSLVGTVIYEQYF
TRBV10-2	TRBD1	TRBJ1-2	.	TGCGCCAGCAGTGACCGGGACAGCTATGGCTACACCTTC	CASSDRDSYGYTF
TRBV2	.	TRBJ1-2	.	TGTGCCAGCAGTGAGGGGCAGGGATCTTATGGCTACACCTTC	CASSEGQGSYGYTF
TRBV6-1	TRBD1	TRBJ1-2	.	TGTGCCAGCAGCCCTCGGGGACAGGGATCCGGCTACACCTTC	CASSPRGQGSGYTF
TRBV15	TRBD2	TRBJ2-7	once	TGTGCCACCAGCAGAAACGTGGGACTACGTTTCTACGAGCAGTACTTC	CATSRNVGLRFYEQYF
TRBV28	.	TRBJ2-4	.	TGTGCCAGCGGGGACGCAAACATTCAGTACTTC	CASGDANIQYF
TRBV19	TRBD1	TRBJ1-5	.	TGTGCCAGTAGTCAGGGGGGAAGGGGCCAGCCCCAGCATTTT	CASSQGGRGQPQHF
TRBV7-9	TRBD2	TRBJ2-7	.	TGTGCCAGCAGCTTAGCGGCTAGCGGGGTAGAGCAGTACTTC	CASSLAASGVEQYF
TRBV10-3	.	TRBJ1-4	.	TGTGCCACCACGGAGCAGGGAGGCGAAAAACTGTTTTTT	CATTEQGGEKLFF
TRBV5-8	TRBD2	TRBJ2-4	few	TGTGCCAGCAGCTTGGGGGGAGGGAGAAACATTCAGTACTTC	CASSLGGGRNIQYF
TRBV5-1	.	TRBJ1-1	.	TGCGCCAGCAGCCCCCACGCCGACAGAAACACTGAAGCTTTCTTT	CASSPHADRNTEAFF